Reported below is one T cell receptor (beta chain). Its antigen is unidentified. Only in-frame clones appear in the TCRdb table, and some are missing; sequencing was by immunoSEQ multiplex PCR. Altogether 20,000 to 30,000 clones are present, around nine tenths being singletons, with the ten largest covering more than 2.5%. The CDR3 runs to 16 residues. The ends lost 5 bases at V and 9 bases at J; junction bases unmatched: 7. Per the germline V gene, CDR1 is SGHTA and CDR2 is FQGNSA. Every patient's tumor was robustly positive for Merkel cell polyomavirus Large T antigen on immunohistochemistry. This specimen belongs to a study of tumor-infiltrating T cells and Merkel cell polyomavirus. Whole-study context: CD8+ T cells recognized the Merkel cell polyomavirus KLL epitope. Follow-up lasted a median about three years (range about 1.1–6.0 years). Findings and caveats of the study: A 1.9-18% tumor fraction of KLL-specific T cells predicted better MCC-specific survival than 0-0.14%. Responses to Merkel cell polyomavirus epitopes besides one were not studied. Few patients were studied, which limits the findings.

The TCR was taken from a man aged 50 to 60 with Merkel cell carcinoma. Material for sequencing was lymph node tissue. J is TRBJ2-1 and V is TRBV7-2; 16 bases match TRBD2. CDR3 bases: TGTGCCAGCAGCACACCGGGACTAGCGGGAGGGGGTGAGCAGTTCTTC. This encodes CASSTPGLAGGGEQFF. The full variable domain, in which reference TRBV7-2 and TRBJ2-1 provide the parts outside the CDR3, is GAGVSQSPSNKVTEKGKDVELRCDPISGHTALYWYRQSLGQGLEFLIYFQGNSAPDKSGLPSDRFSAERTGGSVSTLTIQRTQQEDSAVYLCASSTPGLAGGGEQFFGPGTRLTVL.